This T cell receptor (beta chain) is drawn from a study of T cell responses to AZD1222 COVID-19 vaccine. Whole-study findings and limits: When two AZD1222 doses had been given, Spike-specific TCR breadth and depth rose. Vaccine-associated CD4 TCRs ranged over spike, dominating at 160-218 and 743-854. Repertoire sampling happened only post peak T cell response.

Clones were sequenced by immunoSEQ multiplex PCR, and TCRdb holds only the in-frame ones, with some missing. The sample shows approximately 130,000 clones, roughly 87% of them seen only once. CDR3 length equals 15 residues. V lost 5 bases, J lost 4 bases, and 12 bases lay in between. From germline, CDR1 is MNHEY and CDR2 SVGAGI. Second doses at about 4 or about 12 weeks were pooled. This clone was seen only once. Its antigen is not identified. The sequences come from peripheral blood, collected 28 days after the second AZD1222 dose. This chain connects TRBV6-5 to TRBJ1-6; a possible D gene is TRBD1 (6 bases). The source of this sequence is an adult who received the AZD1222 COVID-19 vaccine. The CDR3 loop reads CASSPGQPYNSPLHF. The CDR3 DNA reads as TGTGCCAGCAGTCCCGGACAGCCTTATAATTCACCCCTCCACTTT.